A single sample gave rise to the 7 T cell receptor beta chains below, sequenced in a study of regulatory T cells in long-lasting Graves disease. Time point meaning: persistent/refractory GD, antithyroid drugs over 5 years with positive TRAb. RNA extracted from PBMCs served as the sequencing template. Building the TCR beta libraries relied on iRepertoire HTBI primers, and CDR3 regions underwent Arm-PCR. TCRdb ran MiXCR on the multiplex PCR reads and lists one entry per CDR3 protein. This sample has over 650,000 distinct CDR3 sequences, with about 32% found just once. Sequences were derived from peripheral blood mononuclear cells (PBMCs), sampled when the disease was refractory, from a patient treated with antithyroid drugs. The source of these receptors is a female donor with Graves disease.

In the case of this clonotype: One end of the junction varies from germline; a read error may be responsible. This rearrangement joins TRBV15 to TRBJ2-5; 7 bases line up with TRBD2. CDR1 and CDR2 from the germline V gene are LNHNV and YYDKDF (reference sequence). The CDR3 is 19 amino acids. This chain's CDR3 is CATSRDYPDWAGDWETQYF. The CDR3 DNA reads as TGTGCCACCAGCAGAGATTACCCCGATTGGGCGGGAGATTGGGAGACCCAATACTTC.

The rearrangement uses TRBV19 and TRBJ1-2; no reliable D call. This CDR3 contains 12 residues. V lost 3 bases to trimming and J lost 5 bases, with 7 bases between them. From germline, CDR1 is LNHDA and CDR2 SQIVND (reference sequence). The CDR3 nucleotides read TGTGCCAGTAGTATCCCCGGTTATGGCTACACCTTC. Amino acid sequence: CASSIPGYGYTF.

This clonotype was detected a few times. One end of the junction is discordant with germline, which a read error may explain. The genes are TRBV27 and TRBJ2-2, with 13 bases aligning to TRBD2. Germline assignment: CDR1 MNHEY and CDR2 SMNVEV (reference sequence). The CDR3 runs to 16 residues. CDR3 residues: CASRRTSGSGTGELSF. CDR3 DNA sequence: TGTGCCAGCAGACGGACTAGCGGGAGTGGGACCGGGGAGCTGTCTTTT.

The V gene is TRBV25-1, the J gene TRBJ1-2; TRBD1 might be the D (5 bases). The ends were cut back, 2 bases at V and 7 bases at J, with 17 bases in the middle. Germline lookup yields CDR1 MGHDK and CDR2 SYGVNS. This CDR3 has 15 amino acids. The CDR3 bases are TGTGCCAGCAGTGAAGAGGGCAGTAAGGGGAGTGGCTACACCTTC. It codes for CASSEEGSKGSGYTF.

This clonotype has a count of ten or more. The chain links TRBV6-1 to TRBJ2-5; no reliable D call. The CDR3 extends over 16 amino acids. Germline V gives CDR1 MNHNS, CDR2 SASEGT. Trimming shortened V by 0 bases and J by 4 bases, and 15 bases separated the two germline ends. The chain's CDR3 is CASSEALVYGRETQYF. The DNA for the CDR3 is TGTGCCAGCAGTGAAGCACTGGTGTATGGTCGAGAGACCCAGTACTTC.

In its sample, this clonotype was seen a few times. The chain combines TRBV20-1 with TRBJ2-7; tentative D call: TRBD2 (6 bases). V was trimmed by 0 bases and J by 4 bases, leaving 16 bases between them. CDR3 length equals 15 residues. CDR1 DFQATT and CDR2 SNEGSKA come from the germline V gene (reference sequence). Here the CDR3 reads CSAREPRGGEYEQYF. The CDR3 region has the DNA TGCAGTGCTAGAGAACCGAGAGGAGGGGAGTACGAGCAGTACTTC.

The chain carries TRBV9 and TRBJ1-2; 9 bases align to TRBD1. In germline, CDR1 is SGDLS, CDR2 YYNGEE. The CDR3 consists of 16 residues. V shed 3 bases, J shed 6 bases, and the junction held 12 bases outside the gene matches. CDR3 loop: CASSASPGTGSDGYTF. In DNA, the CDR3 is TGTGCCAGCAGCGCTAGTCCCGGGACAGGGTCGGATGGCTACACCTTC.